These 8 T cell receptor beta chains share one sample of origin, sequenced in a study of vaccination effects on CD4 cells after COVID-19. Their antigens remain unidentified. Measured with immunoSEQ multiplex PCR; TCRdb has only the in-frame clones, and not every one. Of some 22,000 clones listed, roughly 80% are singletons. Within the ViraFEST assay, antigen-specific CD4+ T cells underwent expansion with viral peptide pools prior to sequencing. An approximately nine-day culture period preceded the isolation of CD4+ T cells. Two doses of BNT162b2 or mRNA-1273 vaccine were administered to participants. This specimen was CD4+ T cells from PBMCs cultured with HCoV-NL63 spike peptides, taken after COVID-19 vaccination. These receptors originate from a human donor who received a COVID-19 vaccine.

The chain has TRBV5-1 and TRBJ1-4; no clear D. The germline V and J ends were trimmed by 0 bases and 0 bases, with 3 bases remaining between them. Germline loops: CDR1 SGHRS, CDR2 YFSETQ. The CDR3 runs 14 residues. CDR3: CASSLGSTNEKLFF. The CDR3 DNA is TGCGCCAGCAGCTTGGGCTCAACTAATGAAAAACTGTTTTTT.

The gene calls are TRBV18 and TRBJ1-2; 10 bases are a match to TRBD1. The trim removed 8 bases at V and 4 bases at J, leaving 7 bases unmatched. The CDR3 totals 14 residues. Germline CDR1 KGHSH, CDR2 LQKENI. CDR3 DNA sequence: TGTGCCAGCACGGGACAGGGGATACCCTATGGCTACACCTTC. The encoded protein is CASTGQGIPYGYTF.

The gene calls are TRBV20-1 and TRBJ1-1, with D perhaps matching TRBD1 (6 bases). The length of the CDR3 is 11 residues. CDR1 is DFQATT and CDR2 is SNEGSKA in the germline V gene (reference sequence). V lost 3 bases and J lost 8, with 10 bases in between. The CDR3 region is CSARADREAFF. The DNA for the CDR3 is TGCAGTGCTAGGGCGGACAGAGAAGCTTTCTTT.

This sequence joins TRBV5-1 and TRBJ2-2; D is possibly TRBD1 or TRBD2 (6 bases each). Germline V gives CDR1 SGHRS, CDR2 YFSETQ. The CDR3 has 18 residues. Trimming cost V 4 bases and J 1 base, with 20 bases left between them. The CDR3 spells CASSPSPGGPQNTGELFF. CDR3 coding DNA: TGCGCCAGCAGCCCCAGTCCCGGGGGCCCGCAGAACACCGGGGAGCTGTTTTTT.

The V call is TRBV3-1 (or the pseudogene TRBV3-2), the J call TRBJ1-1, with D possibly being TRBD1 (5 bases). CDR1 is LGHDT and CDR2 is YNNKEL in the germline V gene (reference sequence). The CDR3 extends over 13 amino acids. V lost 0 bases and J 7 bases, leaving 9 bases between the germline ends. The CDR3 region has the DNA TGTGCCAGCAGCCAAGATACAAGGGGTGAAGCTTTCTTT. It codes for CASSQDTRGEAFF.

V usage is TRBV29-1 and J usage is TRBJ2-1; D may match TRBD1 or TRBD2 (5 bases each). CDR1 and CDR2 from the germline V gene are SQVTM and ANQGSEA. Trimming removed 0 bases from V and 6 bases from J, with 18 bases in between. The CDR3 is 16 residues long. CDR3 bases: TGCAGCGTTGAAGAAAGCGGACGTATGGGGACCAATGAGCAGTTCTTC. Translation gives CSVEESGRMGTNEQFF.

The chain recombines TRBV7-9 with TRBJ1-4, with 9 bases lining up with TRBD1. In germline, CDR1 is SEHNR, CDR2 FQNEAQ (reference sequence). The CDR3 runs to 14 residues. V lost 5 bases to trimming and J lost 8 bases; unmatched junction nucleotides: 6. CDR3 sequence: CASSPPGQGEKLFF. The CDR3 DNA follows: TGTGCCAGCAGCCCTCCGGGACAGGGAGAAAAACTGTTTTTT.

The genes are TRBV5-4 and TRBJ2-7; 12 positions agree with TRBD2. The CDR3 contains 15 residues. Germline V gene sequence: CDR1 SGHNT, CDR2 YYREEE (reference sequence). The trim removed 4 bases at V and 3 bases at J, leaving 5 bases unmatched. CDR3 residues: CASSPPGLAGYEQYF. Here the CDR3 DNA reads TGTGCCAGCAGCCCCCCGGGACTAGCGGGCTACGAGCAGTACTTC.